These 27 T cell receptor beta chains came from one sample sequenced in a study of T-cell memory formation after mild COVID-19. MiXCR, applied by TCRdb to the 5' RACE reads, yields one record per CDR3 protein. The repertoire holds around 300,000 distinct CDR3 sequences, with roughly 8.2% as singletons. Sample: PBMCs or a T cell subset sorted from them (not recorded which). The receptors were sampled from a man between 18 and 29 years old who had mild COVID-19 (a few samples of this study predate the infection). Cell type and time point are not known.

V is TRBV2 and J is TRBJ2-2, with D hard to call. Germline values: CDR1 SNHLY, CDR2 FYNNEI. Trimming left V 11 bases short and J 1 base short, with 14 bases between. The CDR3 has 14 residues. CDR3 in amino acids: CAGQASRNTGELFF. DNA for the CDR3: TGTGCCGGCCAGGCTTCTAGGAACACCGGGGAGCTGTTTTTT.

The chain joins TRBV7-3 to TRBJ2-1; 9 bases line up with TRBD2. The CDR3 covers 16 residues. Germline V CDR1 and CDR2: SGHTA, FQGTGA. V shed 4 bases and J 4 bases; nucleotides not matched to a gene: 8. In nucleotides, the CDR3 is TGTGCCAGCAGCTCCCTAAGCGGGGGGACATACAATGAGCAGTTCTTC. Its translation: CASSSLSGGTYNEQFF.

The table lists this clonotype with a few counts. The rearrangement uses TRBV5-1 and TRBJ2-2; TRBD1 matches 9 bases. The junction had 6 bases not matched to a gene; V was cut back by 2 bases and J by 7 bases. The V gene's germline CDR1 is SGHRS and CDR2 YFSETQ. CDR3 length: 15 residues. Here the CDR3 DNA reads TGCGCCAGCAGCTTATTAACAGGGGGCATCGGGGAGCTGTTTTTT. It specifies CASSLLTGGIGELFF.

At least ten counts were recorded for this clonotype. J is TRBJ1-3 and V is TRBV7-9; D is uncertain. Germline CDR1 is SEHNR and CDR2 is FQNEAQ (reference sequence). V gave up 5 bases and J gave up 4 bases, with 12 bases separating them. The CDR3 loop spans 14 amino acids. The CDR3 reads CASSPGSGGNTIYF. As DNA, the CDR3 is TGTGCCAGCAGCCCCGGGTCCGGGGGAAACACCATATATTTT.

This clonotype was counted ten times or more. The chain combines TRBV5-6 with TRBJ2-1, with unresolved D. Germline V CDR1 and CDR2: SGHDT, YYEEEE. Trimming removed 1 base at V and 9 bases at J, with 8 bases between. The CDR3 runs to 12 residues. The CDR3 sequence is CASSLRVGEQFF. DNA of the CDR3: TGTGCCAGCAGCTTGAGGGTGGGTGAGCAGTTCTTC.

The chain employs TRBV7-9 and TRBJ1-1; 8 bases are shared with TRBD1. Germline-derived CDR1 and CDR2 are SEHNR and FQNEAQ (reference sequence). The V gene end was trimmed by 4 bases and the J gene end by 11 bases; junction bases not matched to a gene: 9. The CDR3 contains 13 residues. This chain's CDR3 is CASSSRQGRRAFF. CDR3 in DNA: TGTGCCAGCAGCTCCAGACAGGGGCGCCGGGCTTTCTTT.

V gene TRBV7-2 combines with J gene TRBJ2-3; no clear D. Trimming stripped 2 bases from V and 8 bases from J, with 14 bases between. Per the germline V gene, CDR1 is SGHTA and CDR2 is FQGNSA. The CDR3 has 14 amino acids. DNA for the CDR3: TGTGCCAGCAGCTTAATAACGGCAGGCGGTACGCAGTATTTT. Encoded protein: CASSLITAGGTQYF.

V usage is TRBV10-3 and J usage is TRBJ1-6; tentative D call: TRBD1 (6 bases). The germline V gene has CDR1 ENHRY and CDR2 SYGVKD. CDR3 size: 15 residues. V lost 0 bases to trimming and J lost 11 bases, with 14 bases between them. The chain's CDR3 is CAISESTGSVPPLHF. CDR3 sequence (DNA): TGTGCCATCAGTGAGTCGACAGGTTCCGTACCACCCCTCCACTTT.

The chain links TRBV4-1 to TRBJ1-1, with D maybe TRBD1 (5 bases). This CDR3 spans 14 amino acids. Germline V gives CDR1 MGHRA, CDR2 YSYEKL. The V end was cut by 4 bases, the J end by 1 base, with 10 bases between. The CDR3 loop reads CASSLQAENTEAFF. The CDR3 DNA is TGCGCCAGCAGCCTACAGGCGGAGAACACTGAAGCTTTCTTT.

The chain is built from TRBV7-8 and TRBJ1-4; 8 positions agree with TRBD1. CDR1 is SGHVS and CDR2 is FQNEAQ in the germline V gene. CDR3 length: 18 residues. V was clipped by 2 bases and J by 6 bases; unmatched bases: 14. In nucleotides, the CDR3 is TGTGCCAGCAGCTTATCCCAAAGACGACAGGGGCTGTATGAAAAACTGTTTTTT. Translating it yields CASSLSQRRQGLYEKLFF.

This clonotype was found many times. The chain is built from TRBV5-1 and TRBJ2-1, with TRBD2 as a possible D gene (7 bases). In germline, CDR1 is SGHRS, CDR2 YFSETQ. This CDR3 comprises 15 residues. The ends were cut back, 4 bases at V and 9 bases at J, with 20 bases in the middle. The CDR3 DNA reads as TGCGCCAGCAGCCCCGGACAGTGGGGGGGTGGTGAGCAGTTCTTC. It is translated as CASSPGQWGGGEQFF.

There are a few counts of this clonotype. The chain carries TRBV5-1 and TRBJ2-7; 10 nucleotides line up with TRBD2. CDR1 is SGHRS and CDR2 is YFSETQ in the germline V gene. The ends lost 2 bases at V and 0 bases at J; junction bases unmatched: 8. The CDR3 has 17 amino acids. In nucleotides, the CDR3 is TGCGCCAGCAGCTTTGGTACTAGCGGGATCAGCTCCTACGAGCAGTACTTC. Protein sequence: CASSFGTSGISSYEQYF.

V is TRBV6-2 or TRBV6-3 and J is TRBJ1-4, with D possibly being TRBD1 (5 bases). Deletions cut 7 bases from V and 0 bases from J, with 18 bases between. Germline V gene data show CDR1 as MNHEY and CDR2 as SVGEGT. This CDR3 is 17 amino acids long. The CDR3 loop reads CASNGGAGAATNEKLFF. The DNA for the CDR3 is TGTGCCAGCAATGGAGGGGCCGGCGCTGCAACTAATGAAAAACTGTTTTTT.

The rearrangement links TRBV5-1 to TRBJ1-2, with D maybe TRBD1 (6 bases). V was trimmed by 4 bases and J by 8 bases, leaving 21 bases between them. The germline V gene encodes CDR1 SGHRS and CDR2 YFSETQ. The CDR3 runs 15 residues. The CDR3 nucleotides are TGCGCCAGCAGCGACGGCACAGGGTTGTCGAGAGGCTACACCTTC. Translating gives CASSDGTGLSRGYTF.

This chain joins TRBV6-6 and TRBJ2-7; D may be TRBD2 (7 bases). The germline V and J ends were trimmed by 7 bases and 6 bases, with 19 bases remaining between them. The CDR3 extends over 14 amino acids. Germline CDR1 reads MNHNY; CDR2 reads SVGAGI (reference sequence). As DNA, the CDR3 is TGTGCCAGCATTCCCACCGCGGGGGCGGCCGAGCAGTACTTC. Translated: CASIPTAGAAEQYF.

This clonotype was found a few times. The chain couples TRBV5-1 to TRBJ2-3; 7 nucleotides align to TRBD1. Trimming cost V 2 bases and J 4 bases; bases outside gene matches: 7. Germline CDR1 and CDR2: SGHRS and YFSETQ. The CDR3 consists of 15 residues. The CDR3 coding sequence is TGCGCCAGCAGCTTTCAGGGGGTCGGAGCAGATACGCAGTATTTT. As protein: CASSFQGVGADTQYF. Full variable domain (rest looked up from reference TRBV5-1 and TRBJ2-3): KAGVTQTPRYLIKTRGQQVTLSCSPISGHRSVSWYQQTPGQGLQFLFEYFSETQRNKGNFPGRFSGRQFSNSRSEMNVSTLELGDSALYLCASSFQGVGADTQYFGPGTRLTVL.

The rearrangement joins TRBV5-1 to TRBJ1-2; D may be TRBD1 (5 bases). The V end lost 3 bases, the J end lost 0 bases, and 24 bases lay between the germline ends. CDR1 and CDR2 (germline): SGHRS, YFSETQ. The CDR3 contains 19 residues. The CDR3 nucleotides are TGCGCCAGCAGCTCGCATTACGGGACTCTCGATTTGACTAACTATGGCTACACCTTC. Translating it yields CASSSHYGTLDLTNYGYTF. Full variable domain (outside the CDR3, taken from reference TRBV5-1 and TRBJ1-2): KAGVTQTPRYLIKTRGQQVTLSCSPISGHRSVSWYQQTPGQGLQFLFEYFSETQRNKGNFPGRFSGRQFSNSRSEMNVSTLELGDSALYLCASSSHYGTLDLTNYGYTFGSGTRLTVV.

This clonotype has more than one count but fewer than ten. J is TRBJ2-1 and V is TRBV3-1; TRBD2 agrees at 8 bases. The length of the CDR3 is 15 residues. The ends lost 5 bases at V and 7 bases at J; junction bases unmatched: 10. The germline CDR1 and CDR2 sequences are LGHDT and YNNKEL (reference sequence). CDR3 amino acids: CASSVPGTRGNEQFF. In DNA form, the CDR3 reads TGTGCCAGCAGCGTGCCCGGGACTAGGGGAAATGAGCAGTTCTTC.

This clonotype was counted between two and nine times. The chain joins TRBV29-1 to TRBJ2-5, with TRBD2 identical over 9 bases. The CDR3 consists of 15 residues. J was trimmed by 0 bases and V by 3 bases; bases with no gene match: 5. Germline V CDR1 and CDR2: SQVTM, ANQGSEA. This CDR3 reads CSVDLAGVHQETQYF. The CDR3 coding sequence is TGCAGCGTTGATTTAGCGGGGGTCCACCAAGAGACCCAGTACTTC.

This clonotype showed up just a few times. The rearrangement joins TRBV6-6 to TRBJ1-5, with D hard to call. The CDR3 is made up of 14 amino acids. CDR1 is MNHNY and CDR2 is SVGAGI in the germline V gene (reference sequence). V gave up 0 bases and J gave up 2 bases, with 5 bases separating them. The CDR3 is CASSYSFGNQPQHF. CDR3 bases: TGTGCCAGCAGTTACTCATTCGGCAATCAGCCCCAGCATTTT.

This sequence joins TRBV6-2 or TRBV6-3 and TRBJ2-7; 9 bases agree with TRBD1. Trimming took 8 bases from V and 5 from J; bases not matched to a gene: 4. The CDR3 length is 12 residues. Germline V gene lookup returns CDR1 MNHEY and CDR2 SVGEGT. The CDR3 sequence is CASGDRVHEQYV. The CDR3 bases are TGTGCCAGCGGGGACAGGGTCCACGAGCAGTACGTC.

The chain couples TRBV20-1 to TRBJ2-1, with D tentatively TRBD1 or TRBD2 (6 bases each). Germline V gene data show CDR1 as DFQATT and CDR2 as SNEGSKA (reference sequence). The CDR3 totals 14 residues. The V gene lost 6 bases and the J gene lost 5 bases, with 17 bases spanning the gap. The CDR3 protein is CSALLGGVDNEQFF. The CDR3 nucleotides are TGCAGTGCATTGTTGGGGGGCGTTGACAATGAGCAGTTCTTC.

This clonotype has at least ten counts. The CDR3 DNA follows: TGTGCCAGCAGTGACCGGGACAGCAATTCACCCCTCCACTTT. The encoded protein is CASSDRDSNSPLHF. The chain is built from TRBV6-5 and TRBJ1-6, with 7 positions matching TRBD1. The CDR3 is made up of 14 amino acids. Germline V gene sequence: CDR1 MNHEY, CDR2 SVGAGI. J gave up 7 bases and V 5 bases, and 5 bases lay outside the gene matches.

The sample holds a few counts of this clonotype. The chain joins TRBV5-1 to TRBJ1-2; TRBD1 matches at 7 bases. Germline CDR1 and CDR2: SGHRS and YFSETQ. The CDR3 consists of 14 residues. The ends lost 2 bases at V and 6 bases at J; junction bases unmatched: 7. Here the CDR3 reads CASSFTGAENGYTF. As DNA, the CDR3 is TGCGCCAGCAGCTTCACAGGGGCGGAGAATGGCTACACCTTC.

The rearrangement joins TRBV7-3 to TRBJ2-3, with a tentative D call TRBD2 (5 bases). The CDR3 length is 13 residues. V was pared by 5 bases and J by 10 bases, with 16 bases between. The germline V gene has CDR1 SGHTA and CDR2 FQGTGA. The CDR3 region is CASSLGPTRAQYF. For the CDR3, the DNA is TGTGCCAGCAGCCTCGGCCCCACGCGGGCGCAGTATTTT.

The table lists this clonotype with a few counts. The CDR3 is CASSQYRINQPQHF. CDR3 bases: TGCGCCAGCAGCCAATACCGGATCAATCAGCCCCAGCATTTT. The V gene is TRBV4-1, the J gene TRBJ1-5, with D uncertain. Germline V lookup: CDR1 MGHRA, CDR2 YSYEKL. Trimming shortened V by 2 bases and J by 3 bases, and 8 bases separated the two germline ends. The CDR3 sequence is 14 residues long.

The table lists this clonotype with a few counts. J is TRBJ1-1 and V is TRBV5-1, with TRBD1 matching over 7 bases. J lost 6 bases, V lost 0 bases, and 11 bases had no gene match. This CDR3 contains 16 residues. Germline V gene sequence: CDR1 SGHRS, CDR2 YFSETQ. Here the CDR3 DNA reads TGCGCCAGCAGCTTGGATCCGGCCGGCCAGGGGGCTGAAGCTTTCTTT. Amino acid sequence: CASSLDPAGQGAEAFF. The whole variable domain, remainder taken from reference TRBV5-1 and TRBJ1-1, is KAGVTQTPRYLIKTRGQQVTLSCSPISGHRSVSWYQQTPGQGLQFLFEYFSETQRNKGNFPGRFSGRQFSNSRSEMNVSTLELGDSALYLCASSLDPAGQGAEAFFGQGTRLTVV.